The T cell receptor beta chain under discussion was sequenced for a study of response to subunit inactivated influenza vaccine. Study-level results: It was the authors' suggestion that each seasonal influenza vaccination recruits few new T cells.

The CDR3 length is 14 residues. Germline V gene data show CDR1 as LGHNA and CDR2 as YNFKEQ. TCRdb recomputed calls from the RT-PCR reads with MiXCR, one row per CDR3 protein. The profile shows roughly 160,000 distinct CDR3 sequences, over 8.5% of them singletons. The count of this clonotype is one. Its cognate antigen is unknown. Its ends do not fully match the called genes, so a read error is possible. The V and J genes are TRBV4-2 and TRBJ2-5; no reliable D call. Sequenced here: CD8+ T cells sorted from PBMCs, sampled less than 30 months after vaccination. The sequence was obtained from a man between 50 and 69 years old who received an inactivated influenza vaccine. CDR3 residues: CARSPGLGKETQYF. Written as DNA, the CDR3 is TGTGCCAGGAGCCCCGGCCTGGGCAAAGAGACCCAGTACTTC.